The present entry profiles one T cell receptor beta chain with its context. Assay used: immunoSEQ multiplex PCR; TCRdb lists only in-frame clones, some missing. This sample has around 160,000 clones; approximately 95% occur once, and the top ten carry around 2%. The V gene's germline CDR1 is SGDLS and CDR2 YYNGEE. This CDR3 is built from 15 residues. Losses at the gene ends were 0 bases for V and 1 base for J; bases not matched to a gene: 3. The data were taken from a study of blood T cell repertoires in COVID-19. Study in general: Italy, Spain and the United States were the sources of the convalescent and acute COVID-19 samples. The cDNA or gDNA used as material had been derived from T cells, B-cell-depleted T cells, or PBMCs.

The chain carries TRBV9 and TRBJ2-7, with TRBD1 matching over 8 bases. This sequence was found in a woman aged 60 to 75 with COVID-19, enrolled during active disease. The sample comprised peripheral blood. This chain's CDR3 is CASSVGGTGSYEQYF. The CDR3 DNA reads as TGTGCCAGCAGCGTAGGGGGGACAGGATCCTACGAGCAGTACTTC.